The 13 T cell receptor beta chains below come from one sample, sequenced in a study of cytomegalovirus exposure and HLA in healthy donors. The PCR contained 60 Vbeta and 13 Jbeta primers. Measured with immunoSEQ multiplex PCR; TCRdb has only the in-frame clones, and not every one. The sample consists of 130,000 or so clones, over 60% of them appearing once. Sequencing was carried out using PBMCs. These receptors were collected from a female donor in good health and CMV-seronegative.

The chain joins TRBV5-1 to TRBJ1-1; D not certain. Germline CDR1 is SGHRS and CDR2 is YFSETQ. The CDR3 is 13 amino acids. Trimming took off 2 bases at V and 2 bases at J, with 7 bases between the two ends. The CDR3 nucleotides are TGCGCCAGCAGCTTTGAGGATAACACTGAAGCTTTCTTT. Its translation is CASSFEDNTEAFF.

The chain is built from TRBV7-9 and TRBJ1-5; 12 nucleotides align to TRBD1. With 4 bases clipped from V and 5 bases from J, the junction kept 15 bases outside the gene matches. The CDR3 loop spans 19 amino acids. The germline CDR1 and CDR2 sequences are SEHNR and FQNEAQ (reference sequence). As DNA, the CDR3 is TGTGCCAGCAGCTCAGCGCCCCCGGGACAGGGGGCGATTCATCAGCCCCAGCATTTT. Amino acids: CASSSAPPGQGAIHQPQHF.

The sample holds a few counts of this clone. The genes are TRBV4-2 and TRBJ1-1; D is perhaps TRBD1 (5 bases). The CDR3 spans 14 residues. From germline, CDR1 is LGHNA and CDR2 YNFKEQ. With 4 bases removed from V and 3 bases from J, the gap between germline ends came to 12 bases. The CDR3 coding sequence is TGTGCCAGCAGCCCGGGCCGGGGGTACACTGAAGCTTTCTTT. Its protein is CASSPGRGYTEAFF.

About this clone itself: At the DNA level, this CDR3 is encoded by other sequences in the same sample as well. The chain uses TRBV29-1 and TRBJ2-7; TRBD1 agrees at 12 bases. The length of the CDR3 is 13 residues. In germline, CDR1 is SQVTM, CDR2 ANQGSEA. After removal of 3 bases from V and 6 bases from J, the junction contained 3 bases not matched to a gene. The CDR3 nucleotides are TGCAGCGTTGAGGGACAGGGGGCCTCCGAGCAGTACTTC. Its protein is CSVEGQGASEQYF.

The genes are TRBV2 and TRBJ1-2, with a possible D match to TRBD1 (6 bases). The germline V gene encodes CDR1 SNHLY and CDR2 FYNNEI. The CDR3 extends over 13 amino acids. The ends were cut back, 7 bases at V and 5 bases at J, with 14 bases in the middle. CDR3 sequence (DNA): TGTGCCAGCAAAGGGGGTGGATTGTATGGCTACACCTTC. Translated, it gives CASKGGGLYGYTF. Full variable domain (outside the CDR3, taken from reference TRBV2 and TRBJ1-2): EPEVTQTPSHQVTQMGQEVILRCVPISNHLYFYWYRQILGQKVEFLVSFYNNEISEKSEIFDDQFSVERPDGSNFTLKIRSTKLEDSAMYFCASKGGGLYGYTFGSGTRLTVV.

This chain links TRBV12-5 with TRBJ2-7; D might be TRBD1 (5 bases). Between the trimmed V and J ends, which lost 0 bases and 6 bases, there was a span of 9 bases. This CDR3 contains 13 residues. The germline V gene has CDR1 LGHNT and CDR2 FRNRAP. The CDR3 protein is CASGLVGPTEQYF. The CDR3 DNA reads TGTGCTAGTGGTTTGGTGGGGCCTACCGAGCAGTACTTC.

Here the CDR3 DNA reads TGTGCCAGCAGTGAGCAAGGCGGTCAGCCCCAGCATTTT. Its translation is CASSEQGGQPQHF. The chain employs TRBV6-1 and TRBJ1-5; unclear D gene. The CDR3 consists of 13 residues. CDR1 and CDR2 (germline): MNHNS, SASEGT. V was cut by 3 bases and J by 6 bases, with 9 bases left in between.

The CDR3 bases are TGTGCCAGTAGTCCGGCGGTGGACTCCTACGAGCAGTACTTC. It encodes CASSPAVDSYEQYF. V gene TRBV19 combines with J gene TRBJ2-7; no firm D call. The germline gives CDR1 LNHDA, CDR2 SQIVND (reference sequence). This CDR3 comprises 14 residues. With 5 bases removed from V and 0 bases from J, the gap between germline ends came to 11 bases.

This sequence joins TRBV27 and TRBJ1-5; 10 nucleotides align to TRBD1. J was trimmed by 7 bases and V by 5 bases; bases with no gene match: 5. Germline loops: CDR1 MNHEY, CDR2 SMNVEV (reference sequence). CDR3 size: 14 residues. The CDR3 nucleotides are TGTGCCAGCAGTCAAGGACAGGGGGGACAGCCCCAGCATTTT. Protein: CASSQGQGGQPQHF.

This clone was seen a few times. The chain carries TRBV15 and TRBJ2-3; D ambiguous. The CDR3 covers 16 residues. Trimming took 0 bases from V and 2 from J, leaving 12 bases between them. The germline V gene has CDR1 LNHNV and CDR2 YYDKDF (reference sequence). CDR3 in amino acids: CATSREARAFTDTQYF. CDR3 DNA sequence: TGTGCCACCAGCAGAGAGGCTCGTGCCTTCACAGATACGCAGTATTTT.

Regarding this clone: The same CDR3 also results from other DNA sequences found in this sample. This chain joins TRBV10-3 and TRBJ1-1, with 7 bases aligning to TRBD1. There are 15 residues in the CDR3. Germline CDR1 is ENHRY and CDR2 is SYGVKD. The junction had 2 bases not matched to a gene; V was cut back by 0 bases and J by 1 base. CDR3 sequence reads: CAISESGQRNTEAFF. The CDR3 DNA follows: TGTGCCATCAGTGAGTCGGGACAGAGGAACACTGAAGCTTTCTTT.

The V gene is TRBV9, the J gene TRBJ2-7, with 7 bases aligning to TRBD1. The germline V gene encodes CDR1 SGDLS and CDR2 YYNGEE. CDR3 size: 15 residues. V trimming: 0 bases; J trimming: 2 bases; junction bases outside the gene matches: 5. The CDR3 protein is CASSVVGGSTYEQYF. The DNA of the CDR3 is TGTGCCAGCAGCGTAGTAGGGGGCAGCACCTACGAGCAGTACTTC.

V gene TRBV18 combines with J gene TRBJ1-5; D unclear. CDR3 size: 17 residues. The V end lost 2 bases, the J end lost 3 bases, and 17 bases lay between the germline ends. Germline V gives CDR1 KGHSH, CDR2 LQKENI. Here the CDR3 reads CASSPVLLLRDNQPQHF. DNA of the CDR3: TGTGCCAGCTCACCAGTATTACTGTTGAGGGACAATCAGCCCCAGCATTTT.